One T cell receptor (beta chain) is described in this entry. The data derive from a study of blood T cell repertoires in COVID-19. Study summary: Specimens from acute and convalescent COVID-19 originated in the United States, Italy and Spain. Sources were T cells, B-cell-depleted T cells, or PBMCs; the material itself was cDNA or gDNA.

In the study's own analysis: Amplifying reference gene primers gave estimates of nucleated cell counts. The data were produced by immunoSEQ multiplex PCR, yet TCRdb's version contains in-frame clones alone and is incomplete. That table supplies the V and J calls and clone size; D and trimming were determined from the DNA. The data hold some 100,000 clones, with about 90% observed a single time. V lost 2 bases, J lost 1 base, and 10 bases lay in between. The CDR3 is 15 residues long. Germline V gene data show CDR1 as KGHDR and CDR2 as SFDVKD. Input material: peripheral blood. This sequence originates from a human donor in a cohort sampled during active COVID-19. The chain combines TRBV24-1 with TRBJ1-1, with D possibly matching TRBD1 (5 bases). The chain's CDR3 is CATSDSRGGNTEAFF. The CDR3 nucleotides are TGTGCCACCAGTGATTCCCGGGGGGGGAACACTGAAGCTTTCTTT.